The T cell receptor beta chain described here comes from a study of regulatory T cells in long-lasting Graves disease. Building of the TCR beta libraries involved iRepertoire HTBI primers and Arm-PCR of CDR3 regions. TCRdb re-called the multiplex PCR reads with MiXCR, one entry per CDR3 protein. The data hold hundreds of thousands of distinct CDR3 sequences, with 20% to 25% observed a single time. This clonotype was picked up many times. As for time point: persistent/refractory GD, antithyroid drugs over 5 years with positive TRAb. Isolated PBMC RNA provided the starting material for the TCR library. Trimming removed 0 bases from V and 9 bases from J, with 15 bases in between. Looked up from germline, CDR1 is DFQATT and CDR2 is SNEGSKA (reference sequence). This CDR3 has 15 amino acids.

This clonotype was obtained from a female donor with Graves disease. This material consisted of peripheral blood mononuclear cells (PBMCs), taken when the disease was refractory, from a patient treated with antithyroid drugs. The V gene is TRBV20-1, the J gene TRBJ1-6, with TRBD1 as a possible D gene (5 bases). The CDR3 sequence is CSARDPAGWGSPLHF. The CDR3 nucleotides are TGCAGTGCTAGAGATCCGGCAGGGTGGGGTTCACCCCTCCACTTT.